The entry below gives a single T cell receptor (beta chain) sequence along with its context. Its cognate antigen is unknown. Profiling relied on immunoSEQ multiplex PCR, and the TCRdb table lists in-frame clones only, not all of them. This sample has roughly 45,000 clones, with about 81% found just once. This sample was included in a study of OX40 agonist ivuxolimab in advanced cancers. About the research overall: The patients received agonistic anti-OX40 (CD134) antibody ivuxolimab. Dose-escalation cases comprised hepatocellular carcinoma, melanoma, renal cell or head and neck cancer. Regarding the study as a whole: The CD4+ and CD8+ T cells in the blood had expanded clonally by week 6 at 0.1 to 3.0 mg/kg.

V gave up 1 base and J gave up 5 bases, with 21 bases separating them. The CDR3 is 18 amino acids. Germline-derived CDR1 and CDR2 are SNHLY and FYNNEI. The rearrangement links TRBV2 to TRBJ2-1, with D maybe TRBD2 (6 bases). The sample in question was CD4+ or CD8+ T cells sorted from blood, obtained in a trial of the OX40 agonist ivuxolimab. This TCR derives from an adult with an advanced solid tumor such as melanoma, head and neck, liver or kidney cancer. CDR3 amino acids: CASSEVSASEGPNNEQFF. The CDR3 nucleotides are TGTGCCAGCAGTGAAGTGTCCGCTAGCGAAGGGCCCAACAATGAGCAGTTCTTC.